This T cell receptor beta chain came from a study of OX40 agonist ivuxolimab in advanced cancers. Study background: The study reported partial responses in three patients: one hepatocellular carcinoma, two cutaneous melanoma. Findings of the study overall: Antigen specificity of clonally expanded peripheral T cells was not established.

Concerning this clone itself: Its antigen is still unknown.

Repertoires were generated with immunoSEQ multiplex PCR, while TCRdb's copy carries only in-frame clones and drops some. Here the sample spans 70,000 or so clones, 75% to 85% being singletons. V was pared by 6 bases and J by 7 bases, with 8 bases of the junction left unmatched. Germline CDR1 reads MNHNS; CDR2 reads SASEGT. The CDR3 length is 15 residues. This TCR derives from an adult with an advanced solid tumor such as melanoma, head and neck, liver or kidney cancer. The gene calls are TRBV6-1 and TRBJ2-2; 10 bases are a match to TRBD1. Sequenced here: CD4+ or CD8+ T cells sorted from blood, sampled in a trial of the OX40 agonist ivuxolimab. Here the CDR3 reads CASRTTTGGIGELFF. DNA for the CDR3: TGTGCCAGCAGGACCACGACAGGGGGCATCGGGGAGCTGTTTTTT.